This TCR beta chain was sequenced for a study of T-cell reconstitution after alpha-beta-depleted transplantation in children. This clonotype was counted a few times. Researchers prepared the TCRbeta library using unique molecular identifiers, the study reports. A single record per CDR3 protein comes from TCRdb applying MiXCR to the PCR reads. The profile shows about 90,000 distinct CDR3 sequences, around 15% of them singletons. Sequenced material: PBMCs, mostly from graft donor cells, taken 180 days after TCRalphabeta/CD19-depleted stem cell transplant. The clonotype was recovered from a male patient aged 2-15 years who had a stem cell transplant for acute lymphoblastic leukemia, so the T cells may come from the graft donor.

The CDR3 sequence: CSARDGLGGNTGELFF. In nucleotides, the CDR3 is TGCAGTGCTAGGGACGGACTAGGTGGGAACACCGGGGAGCTGTTTTTT. The chain couples TRBV20-1 to TRBJ2-2, with 7 bases identical to TRBD2. The V segment lost 3 bases and the J segment 1 base; nucleotides outside the gene matches: 8. In germline, CDR1 is DFQATT, CDR2 SNEGSKA (reference sequence). This CDR3 has 16 amino acids.